The rows below give T cell receptor beta chains drawn from one sample of a study of blood T cell repertoires in COVID-19. Libraries were prepared by immunoSEQ multiplex PCR; TCRdb keeps only in-frame clonotypes and omits some of them. The repertoire has fewer than 500,000 clones, about 89% of them found once; the top ten carry more than 4%. The specimen was peripheral blood. These TCRs come from a woman in her thirties with acute or convalescent COVID-19. CDR3s include the opening cysteine and the closing phenylalanine or tryptophan. Each record gives: J gene, D gene, V gene, clone size, CDR3 protein, CDR3 DNA. A D gene is named only where the DNA matches it firmly. The size field is filled for only some rows; it gives once, few, many or a size class.

J: TRBJ1-2
D: NA
V: TRBV7-9
size: NA
CDR3: CASSSLGGISNYGYTF
DNA: TGTGCCAGCAGCTCCCTCGGCGGGATTTCTAACTATGGCTACACCTTC

J: TRBJ1-2
D: NA
V: TRBV5-6
size: NA
CDR3: CASSLDNHYGYTF
DNA: TGTGCCAGCAGCTTGGACAATCACTATGGCTACACCTTC

J: TRBJ1-2
D: TRBD1
V: TRBV7-9
size: NA
CDR3: CASSLGGTEVYGYTF
DNA: TGTGCCAGCAGCTTAGGGGGGACAGAAGTCTATGGCTACACCTTC

J: TRBJ2-7
D: TRBD2
V: TRBV6-6
size: NA
CDR3: CASEGTSVHEQYF
DNA: TGTGCCAGCGAAGGGACTAGTGTCCACGAGCAGTACTTC

J: TRBJ2-6
D: NA
V: TRBV5-4
size: NA
CDR3: CASSLRGITGANVLTF
DNA: TGTGCCAGCAGCTTGAGGGGGATCACCGGGGCCAACGTCCTGACTTTC

J: TRBJ1-6
D: NA
V: TRBV6-4
size: once
CDR3: CASSEFPGSPLHF
DNA: TGTGCCAGCAGTGAGTTCCCGGGGTCACCCCTCCACTTT

J: TRBJ1-1
D: TRBD1
V: TRBV2
size: NA
CDR3: CASGRQGVFTEAFF
DNA: TGTGCCAGCGGTCGACAGGGAGTGTTCACTGAAGCTTTCTTT

J: TRBJ1-5
D: TRBD1
V: TRBV6-5
size: NA
CDR3: CASATGYSNQPQHF
DNA: TGTGCCAGCGCGACAGGGTACAGCAATCAGCCCCAGCATTTT

J: TRBJ1-6
D: TRBD1
V: TRBV13
size: NA
CDR3: CASSARDRAYSPLHF
DNA: TGTGCCAGCAGCGCACGGGACAGGGCTTATTCACCCCTCCACTTT

J: TRBJ2-5
D: NA
V: TRBV27
size: NA
CDR3: CASRDLGASFAETQYF
DNA: TGTGCCAGCAGAGACTTGGGGGCTAGCTTTGCGGAGACCCAGTACTTC

J: TRBJ1-3
D: NA
V: TRBV10-1
size: NA
CDR3: CASATRTFQGLGNTIYF
DNA: TGCGCCAGCGCAACACGAACCTTCCAGGGGCTTGGAAACACCATATATTTT

J: TRBJ2-4
D: TRBD1
V: TRBV9
size: NA
CDR3: CASSAGDRDIQYF
DNA: TGTGCCAGCAGCGCCGGGGACAGGGACATTCAGTACTTC

J: TRBJ2-1
D: TRBD2
V: TRBV6-5
size: NA
CDR3: CASSSRGGAFEQFF
DNA: TGTGCCAGCAGTTCTCGCGGGGGGGCCTTTGAGCAGTTCTTC

J: TRBJ2-2
D: TRBD1
V: TRBV2
size: NA
CDR3: CASTIRQGAFGTGELFF
DNA: TGTGCCAGCACAATCAGACAGGGGGCGTTCGGCACCGGGGAGCTGTTTTTT

J: TRBJ1-2
D: NA
V: TRBV11-2
size: NA
CDR3: CASSLGGPNYGYTF
DNA: TGTGCCAGCAGCTTGGGGGGACCCAACTATGGCTACACCTTC

J: TRBJ1-1
D: NA
V: TRBV5-1
size: NA
CDR3: CASSLIQMNTEAFF
DNA: TGCGCCAGCAGCTTAATTCAGATGAACACTGAAGCTTTCTTT

J: TRBJ2-3
D: NA
V: TRBV7-2
size: NA
CDR3: CASSFSPRYTQYF
DNA: TGTGCCAGCAGCTTTAGTCCTCGATATACGCAGTATTTT

J: TRBJ1-1
D: TRBD1
V: TRBV15
size: NA
CDR3: CATRSAGGNTEAFF
DNA: TGTGCCACCAGGTCCGCAGGGGGGAACACTGAAGCTTTCTTT

J: TRBJ2-5
D: NA
V: TRBV4-2
size: once
CDR3: CASSQDSGAGETQYF
DNA: TGTGCCAGCAGCCAAGACTCAGGGGCCGGGGAGACCCAGTACTTC

J: TRBJ2-3
D: TRBD2
V: TRBV7-6
size: NA
CDR3: CASSPGTSSSDTQYF
DNA: TGTGCCAGCAGCCCCGGGACTAGCTCGTCAGATACGCAGTATTTT

J: TRBJ1-1
D: NA
V: TRBV27
size: NA
CDR3: CASSLYRGTTEAFF
DNA: TGTGCCAGCAGTTTATATAGGGGAACGACTGAAGCTTTCTTT

J: TRBJ2-3
D: NA
V: TRBV24-1
size: few
CDR3: CATSGSGSLDTQYF
DNA: TGTGCCACCAGCGGTTCGGGGTCTTTAGATACGCAGTATTTT

J: TRBJ2-5
D: TRBD2
V: TRBV5-5
size: NA
CDR3: CASSSGLVRETQYF
DNA: TGTGCCAGCAGCTCCGGACTAGTTCGAGAGACCCAGTACTTC

J: TRBJ2-5
D: TRBD1
V: TRBV10-3
size: NA
CDR3: CAISEAGGLETQYF
DNA: TGTGCCATCAGTGAGGCAGGGGGCTTGGAGACCCAGTACTTC

J: TRBJ1-1
D: TRBD1
V: TRBV19
size: few
CDR3: CASSLGTATEAFF
DNA: TGTGCCAGTAGTTTGGGGACAGCGACTGAAGCTTTCTTT

J: TRBJ1-5
D: TRBD1
V: TRBV28
size: NA
CDR3: CASRAGTDNQPQHF
DNA: TGTGCCAGCAGGGCCGGGACAGACAATCAGCCCCAGCATTTT

J: TRBJ2-5
D: NA
V: TRBV4-1
size: once
CDR3: CASSQEYWRGRRETQYF
DNA: TGCGCCAGCAGCCAAGAATATTGGCGGGGGCGCAGGGAGACCCAGTACTTC

J: TRBJ2-5
D: TRBD2
V: TRBV4-1
size: NA
CDR3: CASSQGEGLQETQYF
DNA: TGCGCCAGCAGCCAAGGGGAGGGTTTACAAGAGACCCAGTACTTC

J: TRBJ2-7
D: NA
V: TRBV11-2
size: NA
CDR3: CASSLGGVYYEQYF
DNA: TGTGCCAGCAGCTTAGGCGGGGTTTACTACGAGCAGTACTTC

J: TRBJ1-1
D: NA
V: TRBV15
size: NA
CDR3: CATSRDRVNTEAFF
DNA: TGTGCCACCAGCAGAGACAGGGTGAACACTGAAGCTTTCTTT

J: TRBJ2-7
D: NA
V: TRBV6-4
size: NA
CDR3: CASSSNRERRYYEQYF
DNA: TGTGCCAGCAGTTCAAACAGGGAGAGGCGCTACTACGAGCAGTACTTC

J: TRBJ2-5
D: TRBD1
V: TRBV11-2
size: NA
CDR3: CASRTSYGTGRQTQYF
DNA: TGTGCCAGCAGAACCTCGTACGGGACAGGGCGACAGACCCAGTACTTC

J: TRBJ2-4
D: TRBD1
V: TRBV7-9
size: NA
CDR3: CASSTGQGGAIQYF
DNA: TGTGCCAGCAGCACGGGACAGGGAGGAGCCATTCAGTACTTC

J: TRBJ2-2
D: TRBD1
V: TRBV6-6
size: NA
CDR3: CASSRTGGAVNTGELFF
DNA: TGTGCCAGCAGTCGGACAGGGGGCGCGGTCAACACCGGGGAGCTGTTTTTT

J: TRBJ2-3
D: TRBD2
V: TRBV5-1
size: NA
CDR3: CASRPTSGGQDTQYF
DNA: TGCGCCAGCAGGCCAACTAGCGGGGGGCAAGATACGCAGTATTTT

J: TRBJ1-2
D: TRBD1
V: TRBV6-1
size: NA
CDR3: CASSEAGHGGQTTYGYTF
DNA: TGTGCCAGCAGTGAAGCCGGTCATGGGGGACAGACCACCTATGGCTACACCTTC

J: TRBJ1-2
D: TRBD1
V: TRBV12-3/TRBV12-4
size: NA
CDR3: CASDDRGQGGYTF
DNA: TGTGCCAGCGACGACAGGGGCCAGGGTGGCTACACCTTC

J: TRBJ2-2
D: NA
V: TRBV5-1
size: few
CDR3: CASSSGYRQPTGELFF
DNA: TGCGCCAGCAGCTCCGGATATCGACAGCCCACCGGGGAGCTGTTTTTT

J: TRBJ1-2
D: TRBD1
V: TRBV2
size: NA
CDR3: CASRAGTGGSYGYTF
DNA: TGTGCCAGCAGGGCTGGGACAGGGGGCTCCTATGGCTACACCTTC

J: TRBJ2-5
D: TRBD2
V: TRBV4-1
size: few
CDR3: CASSHRVGTTQETQYF
DNA: TGCGCCAGCAGCCACCGGGTAGGGACTACGCAAGAGACCCAGTACTTC